This T cell receptor (beta chain) was captured by sequencing in a study of CD8+ T cells in alopecia areata. The wider study: A 6-month period off drug followed tofacitinib, which lasted 6 to 18 months.

The germline CDR1 and CDR2 sequences are MNHEY and SVGAGI. Trimming removed 10 bases at V and 4 bases at J, with 8 bases between. CDR3 length equals 11 residues. This clone was seen a few times. Its antigen is unidentified. Study-wide findings and caveats: Possibly because of HLA-related factors, TCR sharing was less clear across patients than in mice. There were many expanded lesional clones persisting in scalp and blood during tofacitinib. When scalp samples are sequenced, resident alphabeta T cells of normal skin are also captured.

Noted treatment: oral pan-JAK inhibitor, 5-10 mg twice daily. Peripheral blood and lesional scalp punch biopsies were taken from alopecia areata patients. Extraction of RNA preceded its reverse transcription into cDNA, which served as the sequencing template. TCRdb keeps only in-frame clones here, not all; method: immunoSEQ multiplex PCR. The repertoire consists of roughly 1,900 clones, with around 79% occurring once and the leading ten covering about 7%. This sequence was found in a human donor with alopecia areata. Sequencing was performed on skin, taken at roughly week 45, from a patient treated with tofacitinib. The chain employs TRBV6-5 and TRBJ2-1; D not certain. The CDR3 nucleotides are TGTGCCACCAGAAAATACAATGAGCAGTTCTTC. It codes for CATRKYNEQFF.